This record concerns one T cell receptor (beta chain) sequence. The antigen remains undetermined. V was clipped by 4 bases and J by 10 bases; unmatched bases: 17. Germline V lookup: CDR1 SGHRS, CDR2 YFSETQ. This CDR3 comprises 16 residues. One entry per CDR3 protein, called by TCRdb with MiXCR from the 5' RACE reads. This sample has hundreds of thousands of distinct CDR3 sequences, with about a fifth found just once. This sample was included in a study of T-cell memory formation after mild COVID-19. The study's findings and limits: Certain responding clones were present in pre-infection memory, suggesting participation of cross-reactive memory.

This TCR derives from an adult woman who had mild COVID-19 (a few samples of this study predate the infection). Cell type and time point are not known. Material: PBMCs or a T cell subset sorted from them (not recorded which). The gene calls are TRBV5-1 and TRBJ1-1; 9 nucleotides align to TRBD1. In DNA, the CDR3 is TGCGCCAGCAGCGGGCCTCGGACAGGGGAACTCATCGGAGCTTTCTTT. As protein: CASSGPRTGELIGAFF. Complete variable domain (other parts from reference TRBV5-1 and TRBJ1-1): KAGVTQTPRYLIKTRGQQVTLSCSPISGHRSVSWYQQTPGQGLQFLFEYFSETQRNKGNFPGRFSGRQFSNSRSEMNVSTLELGDSALYLCASSGPRTGELIGAFFGQGTRLTVV.